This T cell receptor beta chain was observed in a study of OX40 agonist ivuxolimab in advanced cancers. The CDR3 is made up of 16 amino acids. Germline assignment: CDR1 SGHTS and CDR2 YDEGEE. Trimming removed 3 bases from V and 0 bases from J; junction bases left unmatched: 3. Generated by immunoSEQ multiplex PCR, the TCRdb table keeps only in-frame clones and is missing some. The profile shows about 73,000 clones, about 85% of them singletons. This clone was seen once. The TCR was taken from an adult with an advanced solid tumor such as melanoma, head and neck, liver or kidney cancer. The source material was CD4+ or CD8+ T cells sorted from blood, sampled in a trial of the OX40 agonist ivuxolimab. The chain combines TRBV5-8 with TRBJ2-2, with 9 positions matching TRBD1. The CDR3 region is CASSYTGGSNTGELFF. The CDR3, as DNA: TGTGCCAGCAGCTATACAGGGGGCTCGAACACCGGGGAGCTGTTTTTT.